Below, 5 T cell receptor beta chains from the same sample are listed, as sequenced in a study of blood T cell repertoires in COVID-19. The assay was immunoSEQ multiplex PCR, and TCRdb's table has in-frame clones only and misses some. The table has about 210,000 clones, roughly four fifths seen once. The sequenced sample was peripheral blood. The receptor source for this set is a woman aged 35 to 49 with acute or convalescent COVID-19.

J is TRBJ1-4 and V is TRBV10-3; 8 bases align to TRBD1. Germline lookup yields CDR1 ENHRY and CDR2 SYGVKD. The ends lost 6 bases at V and 7 bases at J; junction bases unmatched: 7. The CDR3 contains 14 residues. The chain's CDR3 is CAIRPDREGEKLFF. The CDR3 DNA reads TGTGCCATCAGACCGGACAGGGAAGGTGAAAAACTGTTTTTT.

The J gene is TRBJ1-1, the V gene TRBV5-6; D is unresolved. The CDR3 contains 14 residues. Trimming took 2 bases from V and 1 from J, leaving 9 bases between them. CDR1 and CDR2 from the germline V gene are SGHDT and YYEEEE. The chain's CDR3 is CASSFVRWNTEAFF. The CDR3 nucleotides read TGTGCCAGCAGCTTTGTACGGTGGAACACTGAAGCTTTCTTT. Full variable domain (rest looked up from reference TRBV5-6 and TRBJ1-1): DAGVTQSPTHLIKTRGQQVTLRCSPKSGHDTVSWYQQALGQGPQFIFQYYEEEERQRGNFPDRFSGHQFPNYSSELNVNALLLGDSALYLCASSFVRWNTEAFFGQGTRLTVV.

This clone is a singleton in its sample. The rearrangement links TRBV9 to TRBJ2-3, with D possibly being TRBD2 (5 bases). The CDR3 extends over 12 amino acids. Looked up from germline, CDR1 is SGDLS and CDR2 is YYNGEE. Trimming removed 3 bases from V and 4 bases from J, with 6 bases in between. For the CDR3, the DNA is TGTGCCAGCAGCGCGAGGGCAGATACGCAGTATTTT. Protein product: CASSARADTQYF.

This chain links TRBV7-8 with TRBJ1-2; D possibly corresponds to TRBD1 (5 bases). Per the germline V gene, CDR1 is SGHVS and CDR2 is FQNEAQ. The CDR3 is 14 residues long. The V end lost 2 bases, the J end lost 8 bases, and 15 bases lay between the germline ends. The CDR3 loop is CASSLFSWGEGYTF. As DNA, the CDR3 is TGTGCCAGCAGCTTATTTTCCTGGGGCGAGGGCTACACCTTC.

The genes are TRBV6-2 or TRBV6-3 and TRBJ2-7, with 15 bases matching TRBD2. This CDR3 spans 18 amino acids. Germline-derived CDR1 and CDR2 are MNHEY and SVGEGT. V trimming: 2 bases; J trimming: 5 bases; junction bases outside the gene matches: 10. The CDR3 loop is CASSYPLGLAGGLDEQYF. As DNA, the CDR3 is TGTGCCAGCAGTTACCCATTGGGACTAGCGGGAGGATTGGACGAGCAGTACTTC.